This record covers a single TCR beta chain. Germline CDR1 reads DFQATT; CDR2 reads SNEGSKA (reference sequence). The CDR3 covers 13 residues. TCRdb reprocessed the RT-PCR reads via MiXCR and lists one record per CDR3 protein. The sample has approximately 720,000 distinct CDR3 sequences; approximately 15% are singletons. The sequence was obtained from a female donor in good health, serving as a healthy control. Sequences were obtained from memory CD4+ T cells from blood. This chain uses TRBV20-1 with TRBJ2-3, with unresolved D. CDR3 amino acids: CSPARWGTDTQYF. The CDR3, as DNA: TGCAGCCCCGCTAGGTGGGGAACAGATACGCAGTATTTT.